The clone carrying this TCR beta chain was detected a few times. The data originate from a study of blood T cell repertoires in COVID-19. About the research overall: The analysed material was cDNA or gDNA that came from T cells, B-cell-depleted T cells, or PBMCs.

Germline V gene sequence: CDR1 MNHEY, CDR2 SVGEGT. The CDR3 spans 14 residues. The V gene end was trimmed by 6 bases and the J gene end by 4 bases; junction bases not matched to a gene: 3. In the authors' workflow: Reference gene primer amplification gave nucleated cell count estimates. Using immunoSEQ multiplex PCR, the repertoire was profiled, and TCRdb retains in-frame clones only, with some absent. The V and J calls and the clone size are those of that table, but D and trimming were determined from the DNA. The table includes 130,000 or so clones, roughly 83% detected once. The sample comprised peripheral blood. This chain joins TRBV6-2 or TRBV6-3 and TRBJ1-6; TRBD1 aligns across 7 bases. The source of this sequence is a woman aged 70-85 years with COVID-19, enrolled during active disease. CDR3 region: CASSWDSYNSPLHF. In nucleotides, the CDR3 is TGTGCCAGCAGCTGGGACAGTTATAATTCACCCCTCCACTTT.